This TCR beta chain is from a study of cytomegalovirus exposure and HLA in healthy donors (dated by TCRdb to about 2017). Turning to the overall study: The 650 to 800 repertoires of the first cohort and the 110 or so validation repertoires were produced on the same platform, according to a later analysis. The study aimed to test whether signatures of past pathogen exposure could be identified by cataloging public T cell receptors. Along with the approximately 650-subject first cohort, a separate validation cohort of over a hundred different subjects was used. The study combined high-throughput TCR immunosequencing, statistical association of individual TCRs with disease status, and machine learning to predict cytomegalovirus infection status. What the authors observed across the whole study: A later analysis lacked HLA typing for the validation cohort, so it scored co-occurrence in that cohort across all 110 or so repertoires. A later analysis found that TCRs clustered in the first cohort also tended to co-occur in the roughly 120 validation repertoires, with 94% of cluster scores above 0. Cytomegalovirus status was reported to be diagnosed by the classifier with high specificity and sensitivity in both the original and validation cohorts. In the study, some 160 TCR beta chains were listed as associated with cytomegalovirus. The authors suggested that the approach could potentially be extended to other disease states and immunological phenotypes. While some public TCRs were present in many individuals, most TCR sequences turned up only very rarely across donors. In vitro tests confirmed that a few of the cytomegalovirus-associated TCR beta chains recognize cytomegalovirus antigens.

Library preparation was by the immunoSEQ multiplex PCR assay. On the study's bioinformatics: To diagnose cytomegalovirus status from the catalog of TCR beta chain sequences, a statistical classification framework was built. Not all clones reach the TCRdb copy of this immuneACCESS table, which keeps in-frame sequences only. Checked studies attribute under half of the gap to unresolved V genes and leave the rest unexplained. That table furnishes V, J and clone size, whereas the DNA furnished D and trimming. In this sample the table shows 90,000 or so clones, 85% of which occur a single time. The ten largest clonotypes hold 20% of the sample. The CDR3 covers 15 residues, taking in both the cysteine and the phenylalanine. The DNA shown is the 45-base CDR3, in frame from base 1. V loses 6 bases at its end and J loses 2 bases; junction bases beyond the gene matches: 7. CDR1 PRHDT and CDR2 FYEKMQ are derived from the germline V gene (reference sequence).

Details on this clone: The clone's antigen remains unknown. Per-base qualities were not stored, and no clone one base away is much larger.

The donors were included in the validation cohort of approximately 130 subjects, a group kept apart from the roughly 730-subject first cohort. The receptor's source is a man between 18 and 29 years old in good health and CMV-seropositive. The sample consisted of PBMCs. The rearrangement combines TRBV13 with TRBJ1-2; TRBD1 matches 9 bases in the middle. The DNA reads as follows: TGTGCCAGCAGGGGGACAGGGTATATAAACTATGGCTACACCTTC. Protein translation: CASRGTGYINYGYTF.